These 26 T cell receptor beta chains share one sample of origin, sequenced in a study of T cell repertoires in cytomegalovirus infection. TCRdb reprocessed the reads via MiXCR and lists one record per CDR3 protein. This table has about a million distinct CDR3 sequences, approximately 31% appearing once. No antigen is known for these receptors. The source was cultured CD8+ T cells from PBMCs, collected from culture after CMV antigen stimulation. These receptors were collected from a human donor in good health (CMV status not recorded). Some clones in this sample may be carry-over from other donors' samples.

J is TRBJ1-1 and V is TRBV2; D is uncertain. The CDR3 has 13 residues. Deletions cut 6 bases from V and 3 bases from J, with 11 bases between. CDR1 SNHLY and CDR2 FYNNEI come from the germline V gene. DNA of the CDR3: TGTGCCAGCAGGTCGACCGGGGACACTGAAGCTTTCTTT. Protein product: CASRSTGDTEAFF.

In its sample, this clonotype was seen many times. CDR3 region: CASSERRGSYNEQFF. CDR3 DNA sequence: TGTGCCAGCAGTGAGAGGAGGGGTTCCTACAATGAGCAGTTCTTC. This rearrangement joins TRBV2 to TRBJ2-1; tentatively, D is TRBD2 (6 bases). Germline CDR1 SNHLY, CDR2 FYNNEI. Trimming left V 3 bases short and J 1 base short, with 10 bases between. The CDR3 consists of 15 residues.

This clonotype was seen many times. The chain is built from TRBV7-2 and TRBJ1-5; perhaps TRBD1 as D (6 bases). The CDR3 consists of 14 residues. Per the germline V gene, CDR1 is SGHTA and CDR2 is FQGNSA. V gave up 2 bases and J gave up 3 bases, with 8 bases separating them. The CDR3 here is CASSLRDTNQPQHF. The CDR3 coding sequence is TGTGCCAGCAGCTTACGGGACACCAATCAGCCCCAGCATTTT.

The chain employs TRBV9 and TRBJ1-1; weak D call: TRBD1 (5 bases). Germline V CDR1 and CDR2: SGDLS, YYNGEE. V was shortened by 3 bases and J by 1 base, with 16 bases between the two germline ends. The CDR3 loop spans 16 amino acids. CDR3 nucleotide sequence: TGTGCCAGCAGCGATCAGTTTTGGGGCAAGAACACTGAAGCTTTCTTT. Translating gives CASSDQFWGKNTEAFF.

In its sample, this clonotype was seen a few times. This rearrangement joins TRBV24-1 to TRBJ2-1; D might be TRBD1 (5 bases). Germline V CDR1 and CDR2: KGHDR, SFDVKD. The CDR3 runs 16 residues. Trimming took off 2 bases at V and 0 bases at J, with 10 bases between the two ends. CDR3 DNA sequence: TGTGCCACCAGTGATTCCAGGGTTAGCTCCTACAATGAGCAGTTCTTC. Protein product: CATSDSRVSSYNEQFF.

In DNA, the CDR3 is TGTGCCAGCAGCCGCTACAGTCCCCAGGGGCGAAGGGGGAACACTGAAGCTTTCTTT. Translated, it gives CASSRYSPQGRRGNTEAFF. The chain recombines TRBV11-2 with TRBJ1-1; D may be TRBD1 (6 bases). The CDR3 has 19 residues. Per the germline V gene, CDR1 is SGHAT and CDR2 is FQNNGV. V shed 5 bases and J shed 1 base, with 26 bases lying between them.

The CDR3 loop is CASSLGKGVMEEKLFF. CDR3 coding DNA: TGTGCCAGCAGCTTAGGGAAGGGAGTGATGGAGGAAAAACTGTTTTTT. J is TRBJ1-4 and V is TRBV7-3; D uncertain. The germline gives CDR1 SGHTA, CDR2 FQGTGA. This CDR3 comprises 16 residues. The V gene lost 2 bases and the J gene lost 8 bases, with 18 bases spanning the gap. Drawing the rest from reference TRBV7-3 and TRBJ1-4, the complete variable domain is GAGVSQTPSNKVTEKGKYVELRCDPISGHTALYWYRQSLGQGPEFLIYFQGTGAADDSGLPNDRFFAVRPEGSVSTLKIQRTERGDSAVYLCASSLGKGVMEEKLFFGSGTQLSVL.

The sample holds many counts of this clonotype. The chain is built from TRBV7-8 and TRBJ2-7, with D maybe TRBD1 (6 bases). CDR1 and CDR2 from the germline V gene are SGHVS and FQNEAQ. The CDR3 is 14 amino acids. V lost 2 bases and J 5 bases, leaving 13 bases between the germline ends. As DNA, the CDR3 is TGTGCCAGCAGCTTACTGGCCAGGGGCCACGAGCAGTACTTC. Amino acid sequence: CASSLLARGHEQYF. The full variable domain, its missing parts supplied by reference TRBV7-8 and TRBJ2-7, is GAGVSQSPRYKVAKRGQDVALRCDPISGHVSLFWYQQALGQGPEFLTYFQNEAQLDKSGLPSDRFFAERPEGSVSTLKIQRTQQEDSAVYLCASSLLARGHEQYFGPGTRLTVT.

This clonotype was observed many times. The rearrangement joins TRBV7-9 to TRBJ2-1; 9 nucleotides agree with TRBD2. Per the germline V gene, CDR1 is SEHNR and CDR2 is FQNEAQ (reference sequence). This CDR3 contains 15 residues. V was clipped by 3 bases and J by 4 bases; unmatched bases: 4. CDR3 residues: CASSFIAGVYNEQFF. CDR3 bases: TGTGCCAGCAGCTTTATAGCGGGGGTGTACAATGAGCAGTTCTTC.

This clonotype was observed a handful of times. This rearrangement joins TRBV6-6 to TRBJ2-5; 8 nucleotides line up with TRBD1. The ends lost 0 bases at V and 1 base at J; junction bases unmatched: 1. The germline V gene has CDR1 MNHNY and CDR2 SVGAGI (reference sequence). This CDR3 comprises 15 residues. The CDR3 nucleotides read TGTGCCAGCAGTTACTCGACAGGGGTCCAAGAGACCCAGTACTTC. Its translation is CASSYSTGVQETQYF.

This chain connects TRBV5-4 to TRBJ1-4; D unresolved. Germline CDR1 reads SGHNT; CDR2 reads YYREEE (reference sequence). V dropped 1 base and J dropped 5 bases, with 9 bases sitting between them. The CDR3 totals 14 residues. CDR3 loop: CASSLSLQNEKLFF. Here the CDR3 DNA reads TGTGCCAGCAGCTTGTCCCTTCAAAATGAAAAACTGTTTTTT.

This chain joins TRBV7-3 and TRBJ1-1; D is possibly TRBD1 (6 bases). V was clipped by 3 bases and J by 3 bases, with 14 bases between them. CDR1 is SGHTA and CDR2 is FQGTGA in the germline V gene. This CDR3 has 15 residues. The CDR3 DNA is TGTGCCAGCAGCTTGGGCCAGGGGCAGGACACTGAAGCTTTCTTT. Translation: CASSLGQGQDTEAFF.

This rearrangement joins TRBV12-3 or TRBV12-4 to TRBJ1-2; D is perhaps TRBD1 (6 bases). CDR3 size: 14 residues. V gave up 3 bases and J gave up 6 bases, with 14 bases separating them. The CDR3 protein is CASSLSTGGDGYTF. As DNA, the CDR3 is TGTGCCAGCAGTTTGAGTACGGGGGGCGATGGCTACACCTTC.

At least ten counts were recorded for this clonotype. The CDR3 reads CASSYWGRFTDTQYF. The CDR3 coding sequence is TGTGCCAGCAGCTACTGGGGCAGATTCACAGATACGCAGTATTTT. The chain recombines TRBV7-3 with TRBJ2-3; the D gene is possibly TRBD1 (5 bases). Germline assignment: CDR1 SGHTA and CDR2 FQGTGA. Trimming cost V 4 bases and J 2 bases, with 13 bases left between them. The CDR3 loop spans 15 amino acids.

This rearrangement joins TRBV24-1 to TRBJ2-3; D is uncertain. V lost 3 bases and J lost 3, with 12 bases in between. CDR1 KGHDR and CDR2 SFDVKD come from the germline V gene. The CDR3 covers 15 residues. The CDR3 sequence: CATSDPRRRTDTQYF. Written as DNA, the CDR3 is TGTGCCACCAGTGATCCCCGCCGCAGGACAGATACGCAGTATTTT.

The J gene is TRBJ2-3, the V gene TRBV3-1; D might be TRBD2 (6 bases). The germline V gene has CDR1 LGHDT and CDR2 YNNKEL (reference sequence). The CDR3 runs 16 residues. With 0 bases removed from V and 7 bases from J, the gap between germline ends came to 17 bases. CDR3 DNA: TGTGCCAGCAGCCAAGATGGAGGGACGGCCAGGCATACGCAGTATTTT. As protein: CASSQDGGTARHTQYF.

In its sample, this clonotype was seen many times. The V call is TRBV7-6, the J call TRBJ2-1; TRBD2 aligns across 14 bases. This CDR3 is 16 amino acids long. Losses at the gene ends were 6 bases for V and 6 bases for J; bases not matched to a gene: 7. Germline V CDR1 and CDR2: SGHVS, FNYEAQ. DNA of the CDR3: TGTGCCAGCAGTTTCCGACTAGCGGGGGGGAGCAATGAGCAGTTCTTC. Protein: CASSFRLAGGSNEQFF.

The rearrangement uses TRBV12-3 or TRBV12-4 and TRBJ1-2; D possibly corresponds to TRBD1 (5 bases). CDR3 size: 12 residues. V was clipped by 5 bases and J by 6 bases, with 10 bases between them. In nucleotides, the CDR3 is TGTGCCAGCAGTAGGGGAGTGGATGGCTACACCTTC. Translated, it gives CASSRGVDGYTF.

V and J are TRBV6-2 or TRBV6-3 and TRBJ2-7, with D perhaps given as TRBD1 or TRBD2 (5 bases each). This CDR3 has 13 residues. Germline assignment: CDR1 MNHEY and CDR2 SVGEGT. CDR3 bases: TGTGTCAGCAGCCCCTTGGGGGACCACGAGCAGTACGTC. It encodes CVSSPLGDHEQYV.

V and J are TRBV7-2 and TRBJ2-3, with D perhaps matching TRBD2 (6 bases). The germline V gene has CDR1 SGHTA and CDR2 FQGNSA. The CDR3 consists of 16 residues. Trimming pared 5 bases from V and 0 bases from J, leaving 15 bases between. CDR3 DNA: TGTGCCAGCAGCATAGGGACTCGAGATAGCACAGATACGCAGTATTTT. Translating gives CASSIGTRDSTDTQYF.

There are many counts of this clonotype. The rearrangement uses TRBV28 and TRBJ2-5; either TRBD1 or TRBD2 may supply D (5 bases each). The CDR3 has 16 residues. With 6 bases removed from V and 5 bases from J, the gap between germline ends came to 22 bases. Germline CDR1 is MDHEN and CDR2 is SYDVKM. The CDR3 DNA follows: TGTGCCAGCAGCAACCTCGGGACGGAGTTTGGGGAGACCCAGTACTTC. Protein product: CASSNLGTEFGETQYF.

There are a few counts of this clonotype. CDR3 amino acids: CASSLGQNPQETQYF. CDR3 DNA sequence: TGTGCCAGCAGCTTGGGCCAGAATCCCCAAGAGACCCAGTACTTC. The genes are TRBV5-8 and TRBJ2-5; D unresolved. The germline CDR1 and CDR2 sequences are SGHTS and YDEGEE. There are 15 residues in the CDR3. The V end lost 0 bases, the J end lost 1 base, and 10 bases lay between the germline ends.

In this sample, this clonotype turned up a few times. The V call is TRBV12-3 or TRBV12-4, the J call TRBJ1-5; D gene ambiguous. This CDR3 comprises 16 residues. V shed 5 bases and J shed 2 bases, with 16 bases lying between them. The DNA for the CDR3 is TGTGCCAGCAGTGCGACCTTTGGCGGGGGCAATCAGCCCCAGCATTTT. Its protein product is CASSATFGGGNQPQHF.

This clonotype came up a few times. The chain has TRBV25-1 and TRBJ1-4; the D gene is possibly TRBD1 (5 bases). V shed 0 bases and J shed 8 bases, with 19 bases lying between them. Germline assignment: CDR1 MGHDK and CDR2 SYGVNS. This CDR3 has 17 amino acids. CDR3 protein: CASSEYFPLHGGEKLFF. The CDR3 coding sequence is TGTGCCAGCAGTGAATATTTTCCCCTACACGGGGGGGAAAAACTGTTTTTT.

This clonotype was recorded a few times. J is TRBJ2-2 and V is TRBV2, with a tentative D call TRBD1 (6 bases). Between the trimmed V and J ends, which lost 6 bases and 0 bases, there was a span of 14 bases. Germline-derived CDR1 and CDR2 are SNHLY and FYNNEI. The CDR3 consists of 16 residues. CDR3 amino acids: CASSRGQFSNTGELFF. The DNA of the CDR3 is TGTGCCAGCAGCCGAGGACAGTTCTCGAACACCGGGGAGCTGTTTTTT. The full variable domain, rest sourced from reference TRBV2 and TRBJ2-2, is EPEVTQTPSHQVTQMGQEVILRCVPISNHLYFYWYRQILGQKVEFLVSFYNNEISEKSEIFDDQFSVERPDGSNFTLKIRSTKLEDSAMYFCASSRGQFSNTGELFFGEGSRLTVL.

The sample holds a few counts of this clonotype. The rearrangement uses TRBV5-4 and TRBJ2-3, with a possible D match to TRBD2 (6 bases). Germline V gene lookup returns CDR1 SGHNT and CDR2 YYREEE (reference sequence). V was trimmed by 0 bases and J by 2 bases, leaving 13 bases between them. The CDR3 runs to 16 residues. The CDR3 coding sequence is TGTGCCAGCAGCTTGGGGGGGGACCCAACCACAGATACGCAGTATTTT. This codes for CASSLGGDPTTDTQYF.